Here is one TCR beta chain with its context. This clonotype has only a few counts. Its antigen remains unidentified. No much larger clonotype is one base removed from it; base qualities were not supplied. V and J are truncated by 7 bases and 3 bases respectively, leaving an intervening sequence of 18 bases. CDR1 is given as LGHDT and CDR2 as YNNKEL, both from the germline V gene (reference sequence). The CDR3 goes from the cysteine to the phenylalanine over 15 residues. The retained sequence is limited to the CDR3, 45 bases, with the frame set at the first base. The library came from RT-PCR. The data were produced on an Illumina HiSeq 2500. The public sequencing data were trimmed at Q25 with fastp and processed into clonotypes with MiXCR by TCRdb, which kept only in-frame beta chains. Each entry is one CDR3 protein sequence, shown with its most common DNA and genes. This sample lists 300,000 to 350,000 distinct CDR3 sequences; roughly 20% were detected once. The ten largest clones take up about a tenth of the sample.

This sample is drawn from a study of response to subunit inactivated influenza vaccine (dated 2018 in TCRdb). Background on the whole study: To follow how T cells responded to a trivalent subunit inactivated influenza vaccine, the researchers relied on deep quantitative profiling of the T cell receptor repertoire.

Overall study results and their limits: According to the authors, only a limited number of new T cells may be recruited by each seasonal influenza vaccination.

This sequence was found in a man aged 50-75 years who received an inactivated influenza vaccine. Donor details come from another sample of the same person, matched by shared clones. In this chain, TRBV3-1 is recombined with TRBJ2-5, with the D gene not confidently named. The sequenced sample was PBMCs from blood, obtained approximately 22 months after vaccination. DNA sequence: TGTGCCAGCACCTTATACCGGGCAGGAGAAGAGACCCAGTACTTC. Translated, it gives CASTLYRAGEETQYF.